This T cell receptor (beta chain) was identified during a study of T cell repertoires in cytomegalovirus infection (dated by TCRdb to the late 2010s). For context, the study as a whole: The HLA type of each donor mattered for the analysis, because public TCR beta signatures pointed to carriage of CMV infection along with the matching HLA type.

Spanning cysteine to phenylalanine, the CDR3 consists of 16 amino acids. This entry keeps only the CDR3 DNA: 48 bases, framed from base 1. At the junction V is shortened by 1 base and J by 1 base; bases outside the gene matches: 4. The germline V gene specifies MGHRA as CDR1 and YSYEKL as CDR2. The sequencer listed for this sample is Illumina HiSeq 1500. TCRdb cleaned the public reads at Q25 with fastp, built clones with MiXCR and kept in-frame beta chains. One record per CDR3 amino acid sequence lists the most common genes and DNA. Counted in this sample were a few hundred thousand distinct CDR3 sequences; more than 15% of them appeared once. The ten largest clones capture roughly 50% of the sample. This clonotype occurred many times. Which antigen it targets is not known. No base qualities exist here, and no much larger clone lies one base off it. The full study reports these points: In the ex vivo response, HLA-C-restricted CMV-specific TCR beta clonotypes were dominant, and in two of eight donors the single most frequent clonotype came from this HLA-C-restricted group. Cumulative frequency of public TCR beta family members discriminated carriers of CMV infection plus the relevant HLA type in this cohort and an independent 352-donor cohort.

This receptor was obtained from a human donor in good health (CMV status not recorded). Some clones in this sample may be carry-over from other donors' samples. Source material: CD8+ T cells from PBMCs. The sequence is built from TRBV4-1 and TRBJ2-1; 7 junctional bases match TRBD2. The sequenced DNA is TGCGCCAGCAGCCAAGGACTAGCCGAATCCTACAATGAGCAGTTCTTC. Its protein is CASSQGLAESYNEQFF.